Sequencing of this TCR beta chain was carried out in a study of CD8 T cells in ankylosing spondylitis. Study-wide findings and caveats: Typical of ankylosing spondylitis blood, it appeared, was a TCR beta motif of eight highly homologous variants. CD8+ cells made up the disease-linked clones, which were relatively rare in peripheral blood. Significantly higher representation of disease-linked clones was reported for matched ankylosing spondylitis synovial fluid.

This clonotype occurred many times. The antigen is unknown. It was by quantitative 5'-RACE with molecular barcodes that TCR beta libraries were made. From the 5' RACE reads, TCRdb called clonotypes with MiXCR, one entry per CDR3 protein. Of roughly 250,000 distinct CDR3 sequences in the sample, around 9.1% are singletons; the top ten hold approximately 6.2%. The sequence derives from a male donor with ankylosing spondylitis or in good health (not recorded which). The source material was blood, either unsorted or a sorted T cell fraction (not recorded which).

In DNA, the CDR3 is TGCGCCAGCAGCCAAGATTTTGATGAAGGCTGGAACTATGGCTACACCTTC. Translation: CASSQDFDEGWNYGYTF. The rearrangement links TRBV4-1 to TRBJ1-2; unclear D gene. Trimming took off 0 bases at V and 2 bases at J, with 16 bases between the two ends. Germline CDR1 reads MGHRA; CDR2 reads YSYEKL. This CDR3 has 17 residues.